A selection of T cell receptor beta chains follows, all from one sample in a study of T cells in Graves' hyperthyroidism and ophthalmopathy. MiXCR was run by TCRdb on the multiplex PCR reads, yielding one entry per CDR3 protein. The sample shows around 620,000 distinct CDR3 sequences, about a sixth of them seen only once. The material sequenced was blood. These receptors all stem from a woman aged 30 to 39 with Graves' hyperthyroidism. Each CDR3 is given with its conserved first and last residue. Fields, in order: V gene, D gene, clone size, J gene, CDR3 protein, CDR3 DNA. D genes are given only for firm matches. Only some rows state a clone size, as once, few, many or a class for expanded clones.

v_gene: TRBV12-3/TRBV12-4
d_gene: TRBD1
abundance: many
j_gene: TRBJ2-2
CDR3aa: CASSPDRGKGELFF
CDR3nt: TGTGCCAGCAGTCCTGACAGGGGTAAGGGGGAGCTGTTTTTT

v_gene: TRBV10-3
d_gene: TRBD2
abundance: once
j_gene: TRBJ2-1
CDR3aa: CAISEPGGRGYNEQFF
CDR3nt: TGTGCCATCAGTGAGCCCGGCGGGAGGGGTTACAATGAGCAGTTCTTC

v_gene: TRBV30
d_gene: .
abundance: .
j_gene: TRBJ1-4
CDR3aa: CAWSGTLSEKLFF
CDR3nt: TGTGCCTGGAGTGGGACTTTAAGCGAAAAACTGTTTTTT

v_gene: TRBV20-1
d_gene: .
abundance: many
j_gene: TRBJ2-7
CDR3aa: CSASGKSEQYF
CDR3nt: TGCAGTGCTAGCGGGAAATCCGAGCAGTACTTC

v_gene: TRBV20-1
d_gene: TRBD2
abundance: many
j_gene: TRBJ2-3
CDR3aa: CSARGQRDTDTQYF
CDR3nt: TGCAGTGCTAGGGGCCAGCGGGACACAGATACGCAGTATTTT

v_gene: TRBV28
d_gene: .
abundance: many
j_gene: TRBJ1-1
CDR3aa: CASSTWTLSFTLNTEAFF
CDR3nt: TGTGCCAGCAGTACCTGGACGCTATCTTTTACCTTGAACACTGAAGCTTTCTTT

v_gene: TRBV9
d_gene: TRBD2
abundance: .
j_gene: TRBJ2-7
CDR3aa: CASSGLAAAYEQYF
CDR3nt: TGTGCCAGCAGCGGACTAGCGGCAGCCTACGAGCAGTACTTC

v_gene: TRBV5-4
d_gene: .
abundance: few
j_gene: TRBJ2-6
CDR3aa: CASGLPAQANVLTF
CDR3nt: TGTGCCAGCGGCTTACCCGCACAGGCCAACGTCCTGACTTTC

v_gene: TRBV24-1
d_gene: .
abundance: many
j_gene: TRBJ2-4
CDR3aa: CATSDRFLQYF
CDR3nt: TGTGCCACCAGTGACAGGTTCCTTCAGTACTTC

v_gene: TRBV12-3/TRBV12-4
d_gene: TRBD2
abundance: once
j_gene: TRBJ2-2
CDR3aa: CASSNGLADTGELFF
CDR3nt: TGTGCCAGCAGCAACGGTCTAGCGGATACCGGGGAGCTGTTTTTT

v_gene: TRBV3-1
d_gene: .
abundance: .
j_gene: TRBJ1-1
CDR3aa: CASSQGGIGTEAFF
CDR3nt: TGTGCCAGCAGCCAAGGTGGAATAGGCACTGAAGCTTTCTTT

v_gene: TRBV11-2
d_gene: .
abundance: many
j_gene: TRBJ1-4
CDR3aa: CASSFSRVNEKLFF
CDR3nt: TGTGCCAGCAGCTTCTCCAGGGTAAACGAAAAACTGTTTTTT

v_gene: TRBV10-3
d_gene: TRBD2
abundance: few
j_gene: TRBJ2-7
CDR3aa: CAISDRTSRSYEQYF
CDR3nt: TGTGCCATCAGTGACCGGACTAGCCGCTCCTACGAGCAGTACTTC

v_gene: TRBV6-1
d_gene: .
abundance: many
j_gene: TRBJ2-1
CDR3aa: CASSQRGKLSSYNEQFF
CDR3nt: TGTGCCAGCAGCCAGAGGGGTAAACTTAGCTCCTACAATGAGCAGTTCTTC

v_gene: TRBV11-2
d_gene: TRBD1
abundance: many
j_gene: TRBJ2-7
CDR3aa: CASSSRTGSEQYF
CDR3nt: TGTGCCAGCAGCTCCAGGACAGGGAGCGAGCAGTACTTC

v_gene: TRBV27
d_gene: .
abundance: .
j_gene: TRBJ1-4
CDR3aa: CASSLQDGNEKLFF
CDR3nt: TGTGCCAGCAGTTTACAGGACGGTAATGAAAAACTGTTTTTT

v_gene: TRBV28
d_gene: .
abundance: .
j_gene: TRBJ1-2
CDR3aa: CASSTYASGNYGYTF
CDR3nt: TGTGCCAGCAGTACATACGCCTCAGGGAACTATGGCTACACCTTC

v_gene: TRBV28
d_gene: .
abundance: many
j_gene: TRBJ1-2
CDR3aa: CASSSDSYGYTF
CDR3nt: TGTGCCAGCAGCTCCGACAGCTATGGCTACACCTTC

v_gene: TRBV13
d_gene: TRBD2
abundance: few
j_gene: TRBJ2-1
CDR3aa: CATADPAGQNNEQFF
CDR3nt: TGTGCCACAGCGGACCCAGCGGGGCAGAACAATGAGCAGTTCTTC

v_gene: TRBV20-1
d_gene: .
abundance: .
j_gene: TRBJ2-3
CDR3aa: CSARRQGMGDTQYF
CDR3nt: TGCAGTGCTAGACGGCAGGGGATGGGAGATACGCAGTATTTT

v_gene: TRBV4-3
d_gene: .
abundance: many
j_gene: TRBJ2-1
CDR3aa: CASSQDWLVNEQFF
CDR3nt: TGCGCCAGCAGCCAAGATTGGTTGGTTAATGAGCAGTTCTTC

v_gene: TRBV3-1
d_gene: .
abundance: many
j_gene: TRBJ2-7
CDR3aa: CASRYGAGEQYF
CDR3nt: TGTGCCAGCAGGTACGGGGCGGGGGAGCAGTACTTC

v_gene: TRBV2
d_gene: .
abundance: .
j_gene: TRBJ2-6
CDR3aa: CASFRDSGANVLTF
CDR3nt: TGTGCCAGCTTTCGGGATTCTGGGGCCAACGTCCTGACTTTC

v_gene: TRBV7-2
d_gene: .
abundance: .
j_gene: TRBJ1-4
CDR3aa: CASSLFPGDGVNEKLFF
CDR3nt: TGTGCCAGCAGCTTATTTCCAGGCGACGGAGTAAATGAAAAACTGTTTTTT

v_gene: TRBV5-1
d_gene: .
abundance: .
j_gene: TRBJ2-5
CDR3aa: CASSALVLGNQETQYF
CDR3nt: TGCGCCAGCAGCGCCCTAGTTTTAGGCAACCAAGAGACCCAGTACTTC

v_gene: TRBV19
d_gene: .
abundance: few
j_gene: TRBJ2-5
CDR3aa: CASTPGPSKETQYF
CDR3nt: TGTGCCAGTACGCCGGGACCCTCAAAAGAGACCCAGTACTTC

v_gene: TRBV6-1
d_gene: .
abundance: .
j_gene: TRBJ2-1
CDR3aa: CASSDAFSYNEQFF
CDR3nt: TGTGCCAGCAGTGACGCTTTCTCCTACAATGAGCAGTTCTTC

v_gene: TRBV7-2
d_gene: .
abundance: .
j_gene: TRBJ1-4
CDR3aa: CASSGANNEKLFF
CDR3nt: TGTGCCAGCAGCGGGGCCAATAATGAAAAACTGTTTTTT

v_gene: TRBV13
d_gene: .
abundance: few
j_gene: TRBJ2-1
CDR3aa: CASSFFSRSGGRNEQFF
CDR3nt: TGTGCCAGCAGCTTCTTTAGTCGGAGTGGGGGTAGGAATGAGCAGTTCTTC

v_gene: TRBV27
d_gene: .
abundance: few
j_gene: TRBJ2-2
CDR3aa: CASSPLYRTSTGELFF
CDR3nt: TGTGCCAGCAGTCCCCTCTATCGTACGAGCACCGGGGAGCTGTTTTTT

v_gene: TRBV2
d_gene: .
abundance: many
j_gene: TRBJ2-3
CDR3aa: CASSLWTSPDTQYF
CDR3nt: TGTGCCAGCAGTTTGTGGACCAGCCCAGATACGCAGTATTTT

v_gene: TRBV30
d_gene: .
abundance: many
j_gene: TRBJ1-1
CDR3aa: CAWSASEYTEAFF
CDR3nt: TGTGCCTGGAGTGCTTCAGAGTACACTGAAGCTTTCTTT

v_gene: TRBV20-1
d_gene: TRBD1
abundance: few
j_gene: TRBJ1-2
CDR3aa: CSALQTGGIYGYTF
CDR3nt: TGCAGTGCCCTTCAGACAGGGGGAATCTATGGCTACACCTTC

v_gene: TRBV6-1
d_gene: TRBD1
abundance: few
j_gene: TRBJ2-6
CDR3aa: CASTPRTGSGANVLTF
CDR3nt: TGTGCCAGCACTCCCCGGACAGGGTCTGGGGCCAACGTCCTGACTTTC

v_gene: TRBV9
d_gene: .
abundance: .
j_gene: TRBJ1-2
CDR3aa: CASSVQEGFIDGYTF
CDR3nt: TGTGCCAGCAGCGTACAAGAGGGCTTTATAGATGGCTACACCTTC

v_gene: TRBV7-2
d_gene: .
abundance: many
j_gene: TRBJ1-6
CDR3aa: CASSPRDNSPLHF
CDR3nt: TGTGCCAGCAGCCCTAGGGATAATTCACCCCTCCACTTT

v_gene: TRBV9
d_gene: .
abundance: .
j_gene: TRBJ2-7
CDR3aa: CASSPRTDQGYEQYF
CDR3nt: TGTGCCAGCAGCCCAAGGACCGATCAGGGCTACGAGCAGTACTTC

v_gene: TRBV18
d_gene: .
abundance: .
j_gene: TRBJ1-4
CDR3aa: CASSPTDEKLFF
CDR3nt: TGTGCCAGCTCACCAACCGATGAAAAACTGTTTTTT

v_gene: TRBV29-1
d_gene: TRBD2
abundance: .
j_gene: TRBJ2-2
CDR3aa: CSVALGLATGELFF
CDR3nt: TGCAGCGTCGCGTTGGGACTAGCGACCGGGGAGCTGTTTTTT

v_gene: TRBV28
d_gene: TRBD1
abundance: many
j_gene: TRBJ2-7
CDR3aa: CASSADRVRDEQYF
CDR3nt: TGTGCCAGCAGTGCGGACAGGGTTCGCGACGAGCAGTACTTC

v_gene: TRBV6-1
d_gene: .
abundance: .
j_gene: TRBJ2-2
CDR3aa: CASSETGGLTGELFF
CDR3nt: TGTGCCAGCAGTGAAACTGGGGGGCTCACCGGGGAGCTGTTTTTT

v_gene: TRBV20-1
d_gene: .
abundance: few
j_gene: TRBJ2-1
CDR3aa: CSSSGAGGGNEQFF
CDR3nt: .

v_gene: TRBV28
d_gene: TRBD2
abundance: many
j_gene: TRBJ2-7
CDR3aa: CASSTLTSGGLSYEQYF
CDR3nt: TGTGCCAGCAGTACCTTAACCAGCGGGGGACTCTCCTACGAGCAGTACTTC

v_gene: TRBV12-3/TRBV12-4
d_gene: TRBD2
abundance: few
j_gene: TRBJ2-1
CDR3aa: CASTHPGLAGVGSYNEQFF
CDR3nt: TGTGCCAGCACCCACCCGGGACTAGCGGGAGTAGGGTCCTACAATGAGCAGTTCTTC

v_gene: TRBV2
d_gene: TRBD1
abundance: many
j_gene: TRBJ1-4
CDR3aa: CASSSDRGHEKLFF
CDR3nt: TGTGCCAGCAGTTCTGACAGGGGCCATGAAAAACTGTTTTTT

v_gene: TRBV20-1
d_gene: .
abundance: .
j_gene: TRBJ1-5
CDR3aa: CSAREGNSNQPQHF
CDR3nt: TGCAGTGCTAGAGAAGGAAATAGCAATCAGCCCCAGCATTTT

v_gene: TRBV5-1
d_gene: .
abundance: few
j_gene: TRBJ2-1
CDR3aa: CASRDGGPGYNEQFF
CDR3nt: TGCGCCAGCAGGGATGGAGGGCCGGGCTACAATGAGCAGTTCTTC

v_gene: TRBV11-2
d_gene: TRBD1
abundance: many
j_gene: TRBJ1-2
CDR3aa: CASSSGGKGTGQRGYTF
CDR3nt: TGTGCCAGCAGCTCAGGGGGGAAAGGGACAGGGCAGCGCGGCTACACCTTC

v_gene: TRBV19
d_gene: TRBD1
abundance: .
j_gene: TRBJ2-7
CDR3aa: CASSTPGQGSYEQYF
CDR3nt: TGTGCCAGTAGTACGCCGGGACAGGGGTCCTACGAGCAGTACTTC

v_gene: TRBV20-1
d_gene: TRBD2
abundance: many
j_gene: TRBJ2-3
CDR3aa: CSASPTTSAPTDTQYF
CDR3nt: TGCAGTGCTAGCCCAACGACTAGCGCACCTACAGATACGCAGTATTTT

v_gene: TRBV7-2
d_gene: .
abundance: many
j_gene: TRBJ2-7
CDR3aa: CASSLVAYRVEQYF
CDR3nt: TGTGCCAGCAGCTTAGTAGCGTATCGCGTGGAGCAGTACTTC

v_gene: TRBV29-1
d_gene: TRBD1
abundance: many
j_gene: TRBJ2-7
CDR3aa: CSGSTGSYEQYF
CDR3nt: TGCAGCGGTTCGACAGGGTCCTACGAGCAGTACTTC

v_gene: TRBV28
d_gene: .
abundance: .
j_gene: TRBJ2-7
CDR3aa: CASSIRAGEQYF
CDR3nt: TGTGCCAGCAGTATTCGCGCCGGCGAGCAGTACTTC

v_gene: TRBV19
d_gene: .
abundance: few
j_gene: TRBJ1-1
CDR3aa: CASSKRTAGGTEAFF
CDR3nt: TGTGCCAGTAGTAAAAGGACAGCCGGGGGCACTGAAGCTTTCTTT

v_gene: TRBV7-2
d_gene: TRBD1
abundance: .
j_gene: TRBJ2-6
CDR3aa: CASSFGTGGAGANVLTF
CDR3nt: TGTGCCAGCAGCTTCGGGACAGGGGGCGCTGGGGCCAACGTCCTGACTTTC